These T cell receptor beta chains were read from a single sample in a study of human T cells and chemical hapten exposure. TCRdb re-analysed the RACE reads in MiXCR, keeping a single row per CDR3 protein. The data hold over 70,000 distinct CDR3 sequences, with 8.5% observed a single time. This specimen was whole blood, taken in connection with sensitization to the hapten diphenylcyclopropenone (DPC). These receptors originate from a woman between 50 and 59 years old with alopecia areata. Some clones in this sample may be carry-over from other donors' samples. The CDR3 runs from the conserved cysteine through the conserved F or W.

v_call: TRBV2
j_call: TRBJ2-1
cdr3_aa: CASSESLERLAGEQFF

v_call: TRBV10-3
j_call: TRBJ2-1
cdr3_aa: CAISESREIYNEQFF

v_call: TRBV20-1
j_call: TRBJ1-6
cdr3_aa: CSARHRPDSPLHF

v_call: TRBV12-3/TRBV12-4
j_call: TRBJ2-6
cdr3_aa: CASSLHGASGANVLTF

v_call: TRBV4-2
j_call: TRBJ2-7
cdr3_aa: CASSHTAGGDEQYF

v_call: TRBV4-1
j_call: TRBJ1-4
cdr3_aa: CASAPQGQGDEKLFF

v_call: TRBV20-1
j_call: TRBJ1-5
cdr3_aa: CSATLPGGNQPQHF

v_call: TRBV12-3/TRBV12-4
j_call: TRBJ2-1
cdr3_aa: CASSLTTGLAGGRNEQFF

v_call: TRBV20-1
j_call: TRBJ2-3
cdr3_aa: CSVPLDTQYF

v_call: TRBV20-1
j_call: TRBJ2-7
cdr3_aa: CSARRLSGTSYEQYF

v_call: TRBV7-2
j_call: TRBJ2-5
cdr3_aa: CASSFQAGGWETQYF

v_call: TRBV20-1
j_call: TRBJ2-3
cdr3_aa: CSARVGTSGSLTDTQYF

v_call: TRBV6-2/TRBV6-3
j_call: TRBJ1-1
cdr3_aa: CASSYRGRWTEAFF

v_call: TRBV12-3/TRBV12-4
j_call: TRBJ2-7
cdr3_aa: CASSVGQGPYEQYF

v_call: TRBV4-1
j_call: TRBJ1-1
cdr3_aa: CASRGLRGRTEAFF

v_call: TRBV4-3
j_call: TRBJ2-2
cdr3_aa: CASSRTTSGNAGELFF

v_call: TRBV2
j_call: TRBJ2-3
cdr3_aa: CASSEAALVTDTQYF

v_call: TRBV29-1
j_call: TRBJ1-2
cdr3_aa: CSVDPGVHYGYTF

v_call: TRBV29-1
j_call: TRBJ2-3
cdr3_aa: CSCLADTQYF

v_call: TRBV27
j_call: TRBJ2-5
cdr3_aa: CASASDRGWETQYF

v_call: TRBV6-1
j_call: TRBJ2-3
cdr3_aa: CASSEGLAGTDTQYF

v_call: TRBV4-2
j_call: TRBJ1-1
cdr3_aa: CASSQEDPGNAEAFF

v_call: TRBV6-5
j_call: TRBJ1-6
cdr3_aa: CASSYPGGSPLHF

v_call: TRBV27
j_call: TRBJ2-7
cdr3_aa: CASRSSYGAPYEQYF

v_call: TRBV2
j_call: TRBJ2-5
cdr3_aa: CASSDPVSRVGETQYF

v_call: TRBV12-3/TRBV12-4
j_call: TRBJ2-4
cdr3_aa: CASTLGSAGQYF

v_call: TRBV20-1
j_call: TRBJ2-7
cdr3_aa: CSALGGQGSYEQYF

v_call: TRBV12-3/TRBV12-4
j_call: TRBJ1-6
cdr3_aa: CASSNAGQSSPLHF

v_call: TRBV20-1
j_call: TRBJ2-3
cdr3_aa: CSASTGGNTDTQYF

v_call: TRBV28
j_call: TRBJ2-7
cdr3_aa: CASSPRRGGLYEQYF

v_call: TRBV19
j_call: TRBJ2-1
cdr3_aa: CATSPSSYNEQFF

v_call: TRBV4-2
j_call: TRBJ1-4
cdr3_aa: CASSLPTNEKLFF

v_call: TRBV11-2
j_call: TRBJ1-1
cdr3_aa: CASSSSGTTTEAFF

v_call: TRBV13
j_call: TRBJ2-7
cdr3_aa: CASSLQRGPWGEQYF

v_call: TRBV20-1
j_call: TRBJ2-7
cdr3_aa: CSAPTEYEQYF

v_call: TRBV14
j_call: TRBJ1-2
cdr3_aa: CASSLTQGSYGYTF

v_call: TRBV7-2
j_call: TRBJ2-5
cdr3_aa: CASSGWDGETQYF

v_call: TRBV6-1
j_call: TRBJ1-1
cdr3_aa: CASTGDREVEAFF

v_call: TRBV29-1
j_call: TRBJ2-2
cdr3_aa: CSASNPTRENTGELFF

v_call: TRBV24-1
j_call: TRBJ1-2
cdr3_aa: CATSEGQGTSYTF